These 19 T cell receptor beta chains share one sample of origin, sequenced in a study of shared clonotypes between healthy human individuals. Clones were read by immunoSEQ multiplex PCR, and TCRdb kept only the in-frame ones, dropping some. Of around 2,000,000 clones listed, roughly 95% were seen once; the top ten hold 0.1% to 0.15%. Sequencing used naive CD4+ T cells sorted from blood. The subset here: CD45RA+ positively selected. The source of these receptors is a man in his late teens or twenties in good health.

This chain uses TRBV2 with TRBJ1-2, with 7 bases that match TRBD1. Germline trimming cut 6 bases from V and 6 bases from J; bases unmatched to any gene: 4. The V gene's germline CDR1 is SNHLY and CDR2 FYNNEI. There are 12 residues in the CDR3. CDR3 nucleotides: TGTGCCAGCAGCGAGACAGGGAATGGCTACACCTTC. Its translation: CASSETGNGYTF.

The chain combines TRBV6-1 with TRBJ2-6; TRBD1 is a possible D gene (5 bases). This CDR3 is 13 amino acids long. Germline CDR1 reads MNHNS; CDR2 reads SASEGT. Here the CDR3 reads CATRAPGANVLTF. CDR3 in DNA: TGTGCAACCAGGGCTCCTGGGGCCAACGTCCTGACTTTC.

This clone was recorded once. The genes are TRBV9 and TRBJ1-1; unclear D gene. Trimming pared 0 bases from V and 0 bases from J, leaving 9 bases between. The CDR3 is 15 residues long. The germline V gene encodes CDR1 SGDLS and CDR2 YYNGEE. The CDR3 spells CASSVESDVNTEAFF. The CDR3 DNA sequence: TGTGCCAGCAGCGTAGAGAGTGATGTGAACACTGAAGCTTTCTTT.

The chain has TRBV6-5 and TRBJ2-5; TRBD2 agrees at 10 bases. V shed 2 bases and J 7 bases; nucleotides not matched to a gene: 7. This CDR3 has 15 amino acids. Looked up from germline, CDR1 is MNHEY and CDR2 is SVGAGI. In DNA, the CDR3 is TGTGCCAGCAGTTACCAGCGGGAGGGCCCAGGGACCCAGTACTTC. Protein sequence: CASSYQREGPGTQYF.

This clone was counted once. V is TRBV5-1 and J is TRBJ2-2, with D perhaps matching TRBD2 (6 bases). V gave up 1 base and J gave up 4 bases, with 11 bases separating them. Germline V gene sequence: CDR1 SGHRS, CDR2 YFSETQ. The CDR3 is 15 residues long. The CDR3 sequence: CASSLTVGGTGELFF. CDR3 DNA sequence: TGCGCCAGCAGCTTGACGGTCGGGGGCACCGGGGAGCTGTTTTTT.

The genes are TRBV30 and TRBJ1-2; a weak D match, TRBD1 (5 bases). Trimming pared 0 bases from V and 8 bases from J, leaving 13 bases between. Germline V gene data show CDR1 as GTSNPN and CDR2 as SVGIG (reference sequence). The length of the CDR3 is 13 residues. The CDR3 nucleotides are TGTGCCTGGAGTGTAGGTGGGGGAGGCGGCTACACCTTC. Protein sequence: CAWSVGGGGGYTF.

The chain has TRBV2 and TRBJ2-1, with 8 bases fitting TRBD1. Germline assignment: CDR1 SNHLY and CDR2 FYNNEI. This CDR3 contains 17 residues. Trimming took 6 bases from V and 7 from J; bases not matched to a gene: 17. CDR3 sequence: CASSARLGQGGANEQFF. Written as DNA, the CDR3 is TGTGCCAGCAGCGCCCGATTAGGACAGGGAGGTGCGAATGAGCAGTTCTTC.

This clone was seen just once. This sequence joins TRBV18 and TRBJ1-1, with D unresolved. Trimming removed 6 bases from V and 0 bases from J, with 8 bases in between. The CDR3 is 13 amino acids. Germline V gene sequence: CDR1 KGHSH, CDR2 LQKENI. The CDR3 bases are TGTGCCAGCTCCCGCCTTATGAACACTGAAGCTTTCTTT. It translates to CASSRLMNTEAFF.

The CDR3 DNA reads TGTGCCAGCAGTTTCCCGACAGGGAGGGCTTTCTTT. Its protein is CASSFPTGRAFF. V is TRBV28 and J is TRBJ1-1, with 7 bases identical to TRBD1. The CDR3 has 12 amino acids. The germline V gene encodes CDR1 MDHEN and CDR2 SYDVKM. The V gene end was trimmed by 3 bases and the J gene end by 11 bases; junction bases not matched to a gene: 6.

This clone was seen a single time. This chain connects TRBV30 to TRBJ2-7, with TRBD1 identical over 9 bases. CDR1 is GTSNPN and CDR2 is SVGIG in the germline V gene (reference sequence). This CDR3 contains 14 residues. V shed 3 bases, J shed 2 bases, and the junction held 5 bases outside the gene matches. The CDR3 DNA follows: TGTGCCTGGAGCACAGGGGGCGCAACCTACGAGCAGTACTTC. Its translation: CAWSTGGATYEQYF.

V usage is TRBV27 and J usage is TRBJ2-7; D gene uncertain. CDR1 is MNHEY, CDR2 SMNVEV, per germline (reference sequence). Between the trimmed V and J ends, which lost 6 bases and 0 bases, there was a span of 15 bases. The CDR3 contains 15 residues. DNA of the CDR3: TGTGCCAGCAGGACTCTGGCGGTAAGCTCCTACGAGCAGTACTTC. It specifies CASRTLAVSSYEQYF.

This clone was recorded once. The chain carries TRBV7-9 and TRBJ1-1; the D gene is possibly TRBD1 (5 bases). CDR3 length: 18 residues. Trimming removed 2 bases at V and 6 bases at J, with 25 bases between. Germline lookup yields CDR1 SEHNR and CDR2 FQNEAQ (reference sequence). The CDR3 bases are TGTGCCAGCAGCTTACGGGTACTATCAGGGAGTCGATTCGCTGAAGCTTTCTTT. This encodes CASSLRVLSGSRFAEAFF.

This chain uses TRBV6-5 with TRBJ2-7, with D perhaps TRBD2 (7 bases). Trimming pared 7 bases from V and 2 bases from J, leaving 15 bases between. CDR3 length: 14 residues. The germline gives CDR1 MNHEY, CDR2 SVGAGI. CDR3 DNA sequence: TGTGCCAGCAAAACAGGGAGGGAAACCTACGAGCAGTACTTC. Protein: CASKTGRETYEQYF.

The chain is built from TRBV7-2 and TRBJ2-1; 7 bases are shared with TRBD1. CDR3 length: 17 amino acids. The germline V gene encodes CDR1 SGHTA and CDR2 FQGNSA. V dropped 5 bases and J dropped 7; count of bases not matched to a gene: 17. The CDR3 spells CASSQVGGRSGSNEQFF. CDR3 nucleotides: TGTGCCAGCAGCCAGGTAGGGGGCCGGAGCGGATCAAATGAGCAGTTCTTC.

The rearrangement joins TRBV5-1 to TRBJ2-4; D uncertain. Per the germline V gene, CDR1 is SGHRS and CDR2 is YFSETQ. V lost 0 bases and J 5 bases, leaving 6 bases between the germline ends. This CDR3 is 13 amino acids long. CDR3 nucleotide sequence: TGCGCCAGCAGCTTGGCCATAGAAAACATTCAGTACTTC. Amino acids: CASSLAIENIQYF.

The CDR3 bases are TGTGCCATCAGTGAGGGTCGGTGGACTGAGCAGTTCTTC. Translated, it gives CAISEGRWTEQFF. V is TRBV10-3 and J is TRBJ2-1, with D unclear. V shed 2 bases and J shed 9 bases, with 11 bases lying between them. CDR3 length equals 13 residues. Per the germline V gene, CDR1 is ENHRY and CDR2 is SYGVKD.

CDR3 loop: CASSLWLNEQFF. The DNA of the CDR3 is TGTGCCAGCAGTTTATGGCTGAATGAGCAGTTCTTC. The rearrangement links TRBV28 to TRBJ2-1; D uncertain. The CDR3 consists of 12 residues. V was trimmed by 0 bases and J by 7 bases, leaving 4 bases between them. Germline V gene lookup returns CDR1 MDHEN and CDR2 SYDVKM.

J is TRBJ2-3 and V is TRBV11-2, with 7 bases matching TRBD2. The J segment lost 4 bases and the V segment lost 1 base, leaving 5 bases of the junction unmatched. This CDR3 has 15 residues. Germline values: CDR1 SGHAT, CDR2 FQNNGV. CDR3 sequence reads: CASSLGGSRADTQYF. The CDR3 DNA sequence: TGTGCCAGCAGCTTAGGCGGGAGCAGGGCAGATACGCAGTATTTT. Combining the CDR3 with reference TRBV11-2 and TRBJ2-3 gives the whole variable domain EAGVAQSPRYKIIEKRQSVAFWCNPISGHATLYWYQQILGQGPKLLIQFQNNGVVDDSQLPKDRFSAERLKGVDSTLKIQPAKLEDSAVYLCASSLGGSRADTQYFGPGTRLTVL.

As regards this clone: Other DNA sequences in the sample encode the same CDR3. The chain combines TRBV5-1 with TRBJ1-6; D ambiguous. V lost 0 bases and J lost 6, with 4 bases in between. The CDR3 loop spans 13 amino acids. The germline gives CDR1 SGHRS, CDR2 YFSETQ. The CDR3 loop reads CASSLDGNSPLHF. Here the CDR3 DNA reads TGCGCCAGCAGCTTGGACGGTAATTCACCCCTCCACTTT.